The clone carrying this T cell receptor beta chain has more than one count but fewer than ten. The antigen is undetermined. Germline CDR1 MGHRA, CDR2 YSYEKL. The V segment lost 0 bases and the J segment 7 bases; nucleotides outside the gene matches: 6. This CDR3 contains 15 residues. This sample is part of a study of shared clonotypes between healthy human individuals. The protocol was immunoSEQ multiplex PCR, while the TCRdb copy is restricted to in-frame clones and leaves out a portion. This table has 1 million to 1.2 million clones, around 77% appearing once. Study-wide results and caveats: Represented diversity (both genetic and exposure-history) was limited by the small number of donors. At large depth, rarefaction still showed sorted-subset sequencing to be incomplete. Roughly 5% of naive CD4 clonotypes were common to several donors.

The rearrangement links TRBV4-1 to TRBJ1-2, with 9 positions matching TRBD1. Sample: memory CD4+ T cells from PBMCs. Subset in this sample: CD45RA-negative fraction. The TCR sequence derives from a man between 18 and 29 years old in good health. Some clones in this sample may be carry-over from other donors' samples. The CDR3 sequence is CASSQDGTGFAGYTF. DNA for the CDR3: TGCGCCAGCAGCCAAGATGGGACAGGGTTTGCTGGCTACACCTTC.